A selection of T cell receptor beta chains follows, all from one sample in a study of blood T cells in healthy people across ages. MiXCR, applied by TCRdb to the 5' RACE reads, yields one record per CDR3 protein. The sample records over 600,000 distinct CDR3 sequences, less than 60% being singletons. The source material was blood. These receptors originate from a man aged 80 or over in good health. Each CDR3 is given with its conserved first and last residue. A D gene is named only where the DNA matches it firmly. The size of a clone is reported for some rows only, either as once, few or many, or as a class for expanded clones.

TRBJ1-2,TRBD1,16,TRBV6-5,-,TGTGCCAGCAGCTTCGACAGGGGGCCGGATAACTATGGCTACACCTTC,CASSFDRGPDNYGYTF
TRBJ2-5,-,14,TRBV5-1,-,TGCGCCAGCAGCCCCGGTTCAGCCGTAGAGACCCAGTACTTC,CASSPGSAVETQYF
TRBJ2-3,-,12,TRBV10-3,-,TGTGCCATCAGTGAGCTTCTCAATACGCAGTATTTT,CAISELLNTQYF
TRBJ2-7,-,14,TRBV6-2/TRBV6-3,once,TGTGCCAGCAGTGAGTCCTCGGGTGCTAACGAGCAGTACTTC,CASSESSGANEQYF
TRBJ2-7,TRBD1,15,TRBV27,-,TGTGCCAGCAGTTTAGGGGCAGGGGGCCACTACGAGCAGTACTTC,CASSLGAGGHYEQYF
TRBJ2-2,-,14,TRBV5-1,-,TGTGCCAGCAGTTTGGGGCAGGGCACCGGGGAGCTGTTTTTT,CASSLGQGTGELFF
TRBJ2-7,TRBD2,16,TRBV15,-,TGTGCCACCAGCAGAGCCTCGGGACTAGTCTACAATGAGCAGTACTTC,CATSRASGLVYNEQYF
TRBJ1-5,TRBD1,14,TRBV12-3/TRBV12-4,few,TGTGCCAGCAGCCAGACAGGGGGCGTCCAGCCCCAGCATTTT,CASSQTGGVQPQHF
TRBJ2-3,-,14,TRBV3-1,-,TGTGCCAGCAGCCAAGAAAGATCAACAGTAGCGCAGTATTTT,CASSQERSTVAQYF
TRBJ2-3,-,13,TRBV27,-,TGTGCCAGCAGGCAGGGGCCCACAGATACGCAGTATTTT,CASRQGPTDTQYF
TRBJ2-7,TRBD1,17,TRBV25-1,once,TGTGCCAGCAGTACCGGGACAGGGCTCCGCAACACCTACGAGCAGTACTTC,CASSTGTGLRNTYEQYF
TRBJ1-5,-,13,TRBV28,-,TGTGCCAGCAGTGGACAGCCGAATCAGCCCCAGCATTTT,CASSGQPNQPQHF
TRBJ2-7,TRBD2,14,TRBV7-2,few,TGTGCCAGCAGCGTAAGCGGGGGGGACTACGAGCAGTACTTC,CASSVSGGDYEQYF